A selection of T cell receptor beta chains follows, all from one sample in a study of T cells after yellow fever vaccination. TCRdb re-analysed the 5' RACE reads in MiXCR, keeping a single row per CDR3 protein. The profile covers almost 70,000 distinct CDR3 sequences, with about 6% appearing a single time and more than 2% taken by the ten largest. This specimen was CD4+ T cells sorted from PBMCs, taken approximately 16 days after the first yellow fever vaccination. Receptors were obtained from a young man who received the YFV17D yellow fever vaccine. Each CDR3 is given with its conserved first and last residue. The D gene is left open where the match is weak. Size is omitted from some rows. Given values are once, few, many or a class for expanded clones.

J gene: TRBJ1-6; D gene: -; clone size: many; V gene: TRBV7-2; CDR3 DNA: TGTGCCAGCAGCTCGACGCCTACGTCACCCCTCCACTTT; CDR3 protein: CASSSTPTSPLHF
J gene: TRBJ2-2; D gene: TRBD1; clone size: many; V gene: TRBV5-1; CDR3 DNA: TGCGCCAGCAATCGGGACAGCGCGAACACCGGGGAGCTGTTTTTT; CDR3 protein: CASNRDSANTGELFF
J gene: TRBJ1-6; D gene: -; clone size: many; V gene: TRBV12-3/TRBV12-4; CDR3 DNA: TGTGCCAGCAGGTACTACAGGGATTCACCCCTCCACTTT; CDR3 protein: CASRYYRDSPLHF
J gene: TRBJ1-5; D gene: -; clone size: many; V gene: TRBV5-1; CDR3 DNA: TGCGCCAGCAGCTTGTCAGTTGACCAGCCCCAGCATTTT; CDR3 protein: CASSLSVDQPQHF
J gene: TRBJ1-1; D gene: -; clone size: many; V gene: TRBV14; CDR3 DNA: TGTGCCAGCAGCCCGAAGGACAACACTGAAGCTTTCTTT; CDR3 protein: CASSPKDNTEAFF
J gene: TRBJ2-1; D gene: TRBD1; clone size: few; V gene: TRBV7-2; CDR3 DNA: TGTGCCAGCAGCCTAACGTACCGGGACAGGTTAAACTTCTTC; CDR3 protein: CASSLTYRDRLNFF
J gene: TRBJ2-5; D gene: -; clone size: many; V gene: TRBV29-1; CDR3 DNA: TGCAGCGGAACGACGGGGCCAGAGACCCAGTACTTC; CDR3 protein: CSGTTGPETQYF
J gene: TRBJ2-5; D gene: TRBD2; clone size: many; V gene: TRBV29-1; CDR3 DNA: TGCAGCGTTGGACTAGCGGGGCGGGGGTTCCAAGAGACCCAGTACTTC; CDR3 protein: CSVGLAGRGFQETQYF
J gene: TRBJ1-1; D gene: -; clone size: many; V gene: TRBV5-1; CDR3 DNA: TGCGCCAGCAGCTTGGACGGAGGTCTCGCTGAAGCTTTCTTT; CDR3 protein: CASSLDGGLAEAFF
J gene: TRBJ1-3; D gene: -; clone size: many; V gene: TRBV7-2; CDR3 DNA: TGTGCCAGCAGCCGCACGGGGGGGGCTGGAAACACCATATATTTT; CDR3 protein: CASSRTGGAGNTIYF
J gene: TRBJ2-3; D gene: -; clone size: many; V gene: TRBV5-1; CDR3 DNA: TGCGCCAGCAGCTTGGCCGGATACTACACAGATACGCAGTATTTT; CDR3 protein: CASSLAGYYTDTQYF
J gene: TRBJ2-5; D gene: TRBD2; clone size: many; V gene: TRBV12-3/TRBV12-4; CDR3 DNA: TGTGCCAGCAGTAAACTAGCGGGGGGAAGACATTTGCAAGAGACCCAGTACTTC; CDR3 protein: CASSKLAGGRHLQETQYF
J gene: TRBJ2-1; D gene: TRBD2; clone size: many; V gene: TRBV6-6; CDR3 DNA: TGTGCCAGCAGATCGGGACTAGGAGGTCCGTTCTTC; CDR3 protein: CASRSGLGGPFF
J gene: TRBJ2-3; D gene: -; clone size: many; V gene: TRBV27; CDR3 DNA: TGTGCCAGCAGTTTACCCGGGTCAGATACGCAGTATTTT; CDR3 protein: CASSLPGSDTQYF
J gene: TRBJ2-7; D gene: -; clone size: many; V gene: TRBV27; CDR3 DNA: TGTGCCAGCAAGCCCTCCCCCTCTTACGAGCAGTACTTC; CDR3 protein: CASKPSPSYEQYF
J gene: TRBJ1-3; D gene: -; clone size: many; V gene: TRBV20-1; CDR3 DNA: TGCAGTGCTAGAGATCGAAGAGGGTCGGACACCATATATTTT; CDR3 protein: CSARDRRGSDTIYF
J gene: TRBJ1-1; D gene: TRBD1; clone size: many; V gene: TRBV20-1; CDR3 DNA: TGCAGTCCAGGGGGGGGGGCCACTGAAGCTTTCTTT; CDR3 protein: CSPGGGATEAFF
J gene: TRBJ1-6; D gene: -; clone size: -; V gene: TRBV11-2; CDR3 DNA: TGTGCCAGCGTCGAATCTCCCCAGCTTAATTCACCCCTCCACTTT; CDR3 protein: CASVESPQLNSPLHF
J gene: TRBJ2-1; D gene: TRBD2; clone size: -; V gene: TRBV4-3; CDR3 DNA: TGCGCCAGCAGCCAAGTTAGTAGCGGGGGGATGTTAATAGAGCAGTTCTTC; CDR3 protein: CASSQVSSGGMLIEQFF
J gene: TRBJ2-2; D gene: TRBD2; clone size: many; V gene: TRBV4-3; CDR3 DNA: TGCGCCAGCAGCCAAGATGGCCTAGCGGGGTTCCCCGGGGAGCTGTTTTTT; CDR3 protein: CASSQDGLAGFPGELFF
J gene: TRBJ2-1; D gene: -; clone size: many; V gene: TRBV3-1; CDR3 DNA: TGTGCCAGCAGCCAAAATGCCCTCGGGACCGATGAGCAGTTCTTC; CDR3 protein: CASSQNALGTDEQFF
J gene: TRBJ1-5; D gene: -; clone size: many; V gene: TRBV11-2; CDR3 DNA: TGTGCCAGCAGCCAAACCCCCTCAGAGCAGCCCCAGCATTTT; CDR3 protein: CASSQTPSEQPQHF
J gene: TRBJ2-1; D gene: TRBD2; clone size: many; V gene: TRBV11-2; CDR3 DNA: TGTGCCAGCAGCTCCCGGACTAGCGGGGGGTTAAATGAGCAGTTCTTC; CDR3 protein: CASSSRTSGGLNEQFF
J gene: TRBJ2-5; D gene: TRBD2; clone size: many; V gene: TRBV30; CDR3 DNA: TGTGCCTGGAGTTTCCTTCGGACTAGCGGGGCTTGGGGAGAGACCCAGTACTTC; CDR3 protein: CAWSFLRTSGAWGETQYF
J gene: TRBJ2-1; D gene: TRBD2; clone size: many; V gene: TRBV10-3; CDR3 DNA: TGTGCCATCAGGCTTAGCGGGGGGGACAATGAGCAGTTCTTC; CDR3 protein: CAIRLSGGDNEQFF
J gene: TRBJ1-2; D gene: TRBD1; clone size: many; V gene: TRBV7-2; CDR3 DNA: TGTGCCAGCAGCCGAGCAGGGGGCCGGGGCTACACCTTC; CDR3 protein: CASSRAGGRGYTF
J gene: TRBJ2-1; D gene: -; clone size: many; V gene: TRBV20-1; CDR3 DNA: TGCAGTGCCAAACAGGGAGGCTACTACAATGAGCAGTTCTTC; CDR3 protein: CSAKQGGYYNEQFF
J gene: TRBJ2-1; D gene: -; clone size: many; V gene: TRBV11-3; CDR3 DNA: TGTGCCAGCAGCTTAGGTGTGCTAGTGGATTCCGGTGAGCAGTTCTTC; CDR3 protein: CASSLGVLVDSGEQFF
J gene: TRBJ2-1; D gene: TRBD2; clone size: few; V gene: TRBV5-5; CDR3 DNA: TGTGCCAGCACGGGCGGGGGGTTCGATGAGCAGTTCTTC; CDR3 protein: CASTGGGFDEQFF
J gene: TRBJ2-3; D gene: TRBD2; clone size: few; V gene: TRBV12-3/TRBV12-4; CDR3 DNA: TGTGCCAGCAGTCTCGGGACTAGCGGAGTACCTAGCACAGATACGCAGTATTTT; CDR3 protein: CASSLGTSGVPSTDTQYF
J gene: TRBJ1-1; D gene: -; clone size: many; V gene: TRBV25-1; CDR3 DNA: TGTGCCAGCATTCCCCCGGGGTTCACTGAAGCTTTCTTT; CDR3 protein: CASIPPGFTEAFF
J gene: TRBJ1-6; D gene: -; clone size: many; V gene: TRBV20-1; CDR3 DNA: TGCAGTGCTAGATTAGTTGGACCTTCCCTTAGGGGAGATTCACCCCTCCACTTT; CDR3 protein: CSARLVGPSLRGDSPLHF
J gene: TRBJ2-3; D gene: -; clone size: many; V gene: TRBV24-1; CDR3 DNA: TGTGCCACCAGTGACCCAGGGACAGATACGCAGTATTTT; CDR3 protein: CATSDPGTDTQYF
J gene: TRBJ1-2; D gene: -; clone size: many; V gene: TRBV10-1; CDR3 DNA: TGCGCCAGCAGTGAAAGACAGAACTATGGCTACACCTTC; CDR3 protein: CASSERQNYGYTF
J gene: TRBJ2-7; D gene: -; clone size: many; V gene: TRBV20-1; CDR3 DNA: TGCAGTGCTGGGCGGGGGGACAGGGACTACGAGCAGTACTTC; CDR3 protein: CSAGRGDRDYEQYF
J gene: TRBJ2-6; D gene: -; clone size: few; V gene: TRBV7-2; CDR3 DNA: TGTGCCAGCAGCACGCCCCCGGGGGCGACTGGGGCCAACGTCCTGACTTTC; CDR3 protein: CASSTPPGATGANVLTF
J gene: TRBJ2-1; D gene: -; clone size: many; V gene: TRBV5-1; CDR3 DNA: TGCGCCAGCAGCTTGGGGCTATCGGGGTTCCACAATGAGCAGTTCTTC; CDR3 protein: CASSLGLSGFHNEQFF
J gene: TRBJ2-3; D gene: -; clone size: many; V gene: TRBV7-8; CDR3 DNA: TGTGCCAGCAGCACGAGACAGACGGATACGCAGTATTTT; CDR3 protein: CASSTRQTDTQYF
J gene: TRBJ2-1; D gene: -; clone size: many; V gene: TRBV14; CDR3 DNA: TGTGCCAGCAGCCCCCTTGGGTGGGGGCTGGATGAGCAGTTCTTC; CDR3 protein: CASSPLGWGLDEQFF
J gene: TRBJ2-2; D gene: -; clone size: many; V gene: TRBV20-1; CDR3 DNA: TGCAGTGTCAAGCGCGGAGTCCCGAACACCGGGGAGCTGTTTTTT; CDR3 protein: CSVKRGVPNTGELFF
J gene: TRBJ2-3; D gene: TRBD2; clone size: -; V gene: TRBV20-1; CDR3 DNA: TGCAGTGCCGAGAGGCGTCTAGCGGGGGAGGATACGCAGTATTTT; CDR3 protein: CSAERRLAGEDTQYF
J gene: TRBJ2-1; D gene: TRBD2; clone size: few; V gene: TRBV7-3; CDR3 DNA: TGTGCCAGCAGCTTAACCCCTAGCGGATACAATGAGCAGTTCTTC; CDR3 protein: CASSLTPSGYNEQFF
J gene: TRBJ1-4; D gene: -; clone size: many; V gene: TRBV7-9; CDR3 DNA: TGTGCCAGCAGCCTGGGCCAAGGCGTTCAAGGAAAACTGTTTTTT; CDR3 protein: CASSLGQGVQGKLFF
J gene: TRBJ1-1; D gene: -; clone size: many; V gene: TRBV29-1; CDR3 DNA: TGCAGCGCAACGGACAGGAACACTGAAGCTTTCTTT; CDR3 protein: CSATDRNTEAFF
J gene: TRBJ1-1; D gene: -; clone size: many; V gene: TRBV7-3; CDR3 DNA: TGTGCCAGCAGCACTAATGGTGAAGCTTTCTTT; CDR3 protein: CASSTNGEAFF
J gene: TRBJ1-2; D gene: -; clone size: many; V gene: TRBV30; CDR3 DNA: TGTGCCTGGAGTGTAGTAGGGACTTATGGCTACACCTTC; CDR3 protein: CAWSVVGTYGYTF
J gene: TRBJ2-1; D gene: TRBD2; clone size: many; V gene: TRBV5-1; CDR3 DNA: TGCGCCAGCAGCTTGGATAGCGGGGATAAGTTCTTC; CDR3 protein: CASSLDSGDKFF
J gene: TRBJ1-3; D gene: -; clone size: many; V gene: TRBV4-3; CDR3 DNA: TGCGCCAGCAGCGAGGAGATTACCATGGGAGGAAACACCATATATTTT; CDR3 protein: CASSEEITMGGNTIYF
J gene: TRBJ1-3; D gene: -; clone size: few; V gene: TRBV7-9; CDR3 DNA: TGTGCCAGCAGAAACAGGGCTGGAAACACCATATATTTT; CDR3 protein: CASRNRAGNTIYF
J gene: TRBJ1-5; D gene: -; clone size: many; V gene: TRBV20-1; CDR3 DNA: TGCAGTGCTAGCTTGGACGGCCCCCAGCATTTT; CDR3 protein: CSASLDGPQHF
J gene: TRBJ1-2; D gene: -; clone size: many; V gene: TRBV5-5; CDR3 DNA: TGTGCCAGCAGCTTGGCTTTGGGCTCACCTCCTGGCTACACCTTC; CDR3 protein: CASSLALGSPPGYTF
J gene: TRBJ1-2; D gene: -; clone size: many; V gene: TRBV5-1; CDR3 DNA: TGCGCCAGCAGCCCGGAAACGACAGAAGTCTATGGCTACACCTTC; CDR3 protein: CASSPETTEVYGYTF